Listed here are 14 T cell receptor beta chains from one sample, sequenced in a study of T cell repertoires in cytomegalovirus infection. No antigen is known for these receptors. TCRdb re-called the reads through MiXCR, storing one row per CDR3 protein. The top ten hold about a sixth of the sample, which has some 480,000 distinct CDR3 sequences, more than 30% seen once. This specimen consisted of cultured PBMCs, obtained from culture after CMV antigen stimulation. These TCRs come from a human donor in good health (CMV status not recorded). Some clones in this sample may be carry-over from other donors' samples.

The rearrangement links TRBV10-2 to TRBJ2-1, with D possibly matching TRBD2 (7 bases). V was shortened by 8 bases and J by 9 bases, with 23 bases between the two germline ends. This CDR3 has 15 residues. Looked up from germline, CDR1 is WSHSY and CDR2 is SAAADI. CDR3 sequence reads: CASLSRGEGPVEQFF. Here the CDR3 DNA reads TGCGCCAGCCTCTCAAGGGGGGAGGGCCCTGTTGAGCAGTTCTTC.

This clonotype was seen ten or more times. The gene calls are TRBV7-3 and TRBJ2-3; D tentatively reads TRBD1 or TRBD2 (6 bases each). Trimming shortened V by 3 bases and J by 5 bases, and 9 bases separated the two germline ends. This CDR3 comprises 13 residues. Germline CDR1 reads SGHTA; CDR2 reads FQGTGA. This chain's CDR3 is CASSLGGRDTQYF. CDR3 DNA: TGTGCCAGCAGCTTGGGGGGCAGAGATACGCAGTATTTT.

To note about this clonotype: A junction boundary mismatches the germline segment, possibly from a read error. The gene calls are TRBV7-9 and TRBJ2-3; unclear D gene. Germline V lookup: CDR1 SEHNR, CDR2 FQNEAQ (reference sequence). There are 13 residues in the CDR3. CDR3 loop: CACSFRSTDTQYF. CDR3 DNA: TGTGCCTGCAGCTTTAGGAGCACAGATACGCAGTATTTT.

In this sample, this clonotype turned up a few times. The chain has TRBV28 and TRBJ2-1; perhaps TRBD2 as D (6 bases). The CDR3 loop spans 15 amino acids. Trimming took off 10 bases at V and 4 bases at J, with 20 bases between the two ends. The germline CDR1 and CDR2 sequences are MDHEN and SYDVKM. As DNA, the CDR3 is TGTGCCACCCTTCGGGGGAGATTATCTTACAATGAGCAGTTCTTC. As protein: CATLRGRLSYNEQFF.

On this clonotype itself: Sequence at one end of the junction differs from germline and may be a read error. V gene TRBV7-2 combines with J gene TRBJ2-1, with TRBD2 matching over 9 bases. Germline values: CDR1 SGHTA, CDR2 FQGNSA. The CDR3 is 17 residues long. In nucleotides, the CDR3 is TGTGCCCGCAGCTTACGCCGGGCGGGAGGGCCCCACAATGAGCAGTTCTTC. This sequence encodes CARSLRRAGGPHNEQFF.

This clonotype came up a few times. The chain has TRBV11-2 and TRBJ2-1, with TRBD2 matching 8 bases. This CDR3 has 15 amino acids. Looked up from germline, CDR1 is SGHAT and CDR2 is FQNNGV. Trimming took 1 base from V and 9 from J; bases not matched to a gene: 8. The CDR3 spells CASSLGSGTFLEQFF. The CDR3 DNA reads TGTGCCAGCAGCTTAGGTAGCGGGACATTCCTTGAGCAGTTCTTC.

This rearrangement joins TRBV10-3 to TRBJ1-1; D is unresolved. The V end was cut by 6 bases, the J end by 4 bases, with 12 bases between. CDR3 length: 13 residues. Germline V lookup: CDR1 ENHRY, CDR2 SYGVKD. DNA for the CDR3: TGTGCCATCAGGACGGTGGGTAGCACTGAAGCTTTCTTT. Translating it yields CAIRTVGSTEAFF.

The genes are TRBV12-5 and TRBJ1-3, with D hard to call. This CDR3 has 16 amino acids. CDR1 and CDR2 from the germline V gene are LGHNT and FRNRAP. Trimming stripped 0 bases from V and 0 bases from J, with 9 bases between. CDR3 protein: CASGLVLGRSGNTIYF. In DNA form, the CDR3 reads TGTGCTAGTGGTTTGGTATTGGGTCGCTCTGGAAACACCATATATTTT.

CDR3 DNA sequence: TGTGCCAGCAGCCCGAGATCGGGCAGGGTAAGAGAGCAGTACTTC. This encodes CASSPRSGRVREQYF. The chain carries TRBV27 and TRBJ2-7, with D possibly TRBD1 on 5 matching bases. This CDR3 region has 15 residues. In germline, CDR1 is MNHEY, CDR2 SMNVEV (reference sequence). Trimming took off 6 bases at V and 7 bases at J, with 22 bases between the two ends.

The rearrangement joins TRBV19 to TRBJ1-3; possible D gene TRBD1, 6 bases. Looked up from germline, CDR1 is LNHDA and CDR2 is SQIVND (reference sequence). Deletions cut 7 bases from V and 2 bases from J, with 15 bases between. The CDR3 sequence is 15 residues long. DNA of the CDR3: TGTGCCAGTACCTTTCTGGGGGCGACTGGAAACACCATATATTTT. This encodes CASTFLGATGNTIYF.

The rearrangement uses TRBV6-2 or TRBV6-3 and TRBJ1-1; D gene uncertain. The CDR3 sequence is 13 residues long. Trimming stripped 7 bases from V and 2 bases from J, with 11 bases between. CDR1 is MNHEY and CDR2 is SVGEGT in the germline V gene. The CDR3 reads CASTDNVNTEAFF. CDR3 sequence (DNA): TGTGCCAGCACCGACAACGTAAACACTGAAGCTTTCTTT.

The CDR3 DNA sequence: TGTGCCAGTAGTATCGGGGGGCCTTTCGGTGAAAAACTGTTTTTT. Amino acids: CASSIGGPFGEKLFF. V usage is TRBV19 and J usage is TRBJ1-4; tentative D call: TRBD1 (6 bases). The length of the CDR3 is 15 residues. Germline loops: CDR1 LNHDA, CDR2 SQIVND (reference sequence). V lost 3 bases and J 7 bases, leaving 15 bases between the germline ends.

This chain joins TRBV7-9 and TRBJ1-1; 8 bases map to TRBD1. This CDR3 spans 15 amino acids. The germline V gene encodes CDR1 SEHNR and CDR2 FQNEAQ (reference sequence). V lost 3 bases and J lost 5; bases outside the gene matches: 8. This CDR3 is CASSFGQGARTEAFF. The CDR3 nucleotides are TGTGCCAGCAGCTTCGGGCAGGGGGCGCGGACTGAAGCTTTCTTT.

Only a few counts were recorded for this clonotype. The genes are TRBV7-2 and TRBJ1-3; D uncertain. V lost 5 bases and J 2 bases, leaving 10 bases between the germline ends. CDR3 size: 14 residues. Per germline, CDR1 SGHTA and CDR2 FQGNSA. The CDR3 loop reads CASSPPVAGNTIYF. The CDR3 DNA reads TGTGCCAGCAGCCCCCCAGTGGCTGGAAACACCATATATTTT.